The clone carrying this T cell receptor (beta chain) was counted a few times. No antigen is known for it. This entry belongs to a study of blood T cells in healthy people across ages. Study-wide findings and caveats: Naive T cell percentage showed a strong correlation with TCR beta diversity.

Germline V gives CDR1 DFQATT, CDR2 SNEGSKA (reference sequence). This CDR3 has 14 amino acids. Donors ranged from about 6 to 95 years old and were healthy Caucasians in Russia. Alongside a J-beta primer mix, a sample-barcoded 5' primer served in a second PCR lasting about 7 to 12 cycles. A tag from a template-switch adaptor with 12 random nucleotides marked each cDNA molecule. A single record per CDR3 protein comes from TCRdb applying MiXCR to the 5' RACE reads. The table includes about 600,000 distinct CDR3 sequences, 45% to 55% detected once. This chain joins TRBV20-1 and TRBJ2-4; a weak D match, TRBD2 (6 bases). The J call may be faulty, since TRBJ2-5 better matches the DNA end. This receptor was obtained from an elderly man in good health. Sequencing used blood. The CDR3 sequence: CSARRGLGQETQYF. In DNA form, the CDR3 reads TGCAGTGCTAGACGGGGGTTGGGGCAAGAGACCCAGTACTTC.